This T cell receptor (beta chain) appears in the sequencing data of a study of human T cells and chemical hapten exposure. Germline CDR1 MNHEY, CDR2 SVGAGI. V was trimmed by 6 bases and J by 4 bases, leaving 15 bases between them. This CDR3 has 14 residues. Time point of the sample: pre-sensitization, week 0. Treatment indicated: therapeutic diphenylcyclopropenone sensitization with weekly scalp DPC. The starting material, unfractionated whole blood, was used for total RNA extraction. In the original processing: Per-sample TCR counts ranged from roughly 20,000 to 700,000, median around 88,000. TCRdb recomputed calls from the RACE reads with MiXCR, one row per CDR3 protein. The authors' filters were not applied to this entry. The sample has about 380,000 distinct CDR3 sequences, less than 6.5% seen once; the top ten hold just over 2.5%. This clonotype was counted at least ten times.

The clonotype originates from a woman in her forties or fifties with alopecia areata. Some clones in this sample may be carry-over from other donors' samples. Specimen: whole blood, collected in connection with sensitization to the hapten diphenylcyclopropenone (DPC). V gene TRBV6-5 combines with J gene TRBJ1-1; D gene unclear. In nucleotides, the CDR3 is TGTGCCAGCAGGTGGTCGGAGCGTGCCACTGAAGCTTTCTTT. The encoded protein is CASRWSERATEAFF.